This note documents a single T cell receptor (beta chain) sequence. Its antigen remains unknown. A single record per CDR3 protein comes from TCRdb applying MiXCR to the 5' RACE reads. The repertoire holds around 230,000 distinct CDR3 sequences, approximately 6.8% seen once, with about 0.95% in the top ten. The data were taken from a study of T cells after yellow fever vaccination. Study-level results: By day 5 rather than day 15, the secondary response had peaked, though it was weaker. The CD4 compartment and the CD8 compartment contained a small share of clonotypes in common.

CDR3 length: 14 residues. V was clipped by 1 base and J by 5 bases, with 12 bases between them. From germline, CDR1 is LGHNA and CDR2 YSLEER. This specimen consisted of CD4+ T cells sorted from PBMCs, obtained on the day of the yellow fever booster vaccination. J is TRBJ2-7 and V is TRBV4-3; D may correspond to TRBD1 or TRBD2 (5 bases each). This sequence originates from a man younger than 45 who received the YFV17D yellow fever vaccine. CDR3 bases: TGCGCCAGCAGCCAAGGTGGGGGTAGGAACGAGCAGTACTTC. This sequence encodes CASSQGGGRNEQYF.